A single sample is the source of the 3 T cell receptor beta chains below, sequenced in a study of shared clonotypes between healthy human individuals. Clones were sequenced by immunoSEQ multiplex PCR, and TCRdb holds only the in-frame ones, with some missing. The top ten clones hold around 12% of a sample with about 520,000 clones, approximately 80% of them seen once. The specimen was PBMCs. Receptors were obtained from a woman aged 40 to 49 in good health. Some clones in this sample may be carry-over from other donors' samples.

This clone was recorded only once. This same CDR3 is encoded by further DNA sequences in the sample. The J gene is TRBJ1-5, the V gene TRBV27; D is ambiguous. The V gene lost 2 bases and the J gene lost 2 bases, with 13 bases spanning the gap. This CDR3 is built from 16 residues. Germline lookup yields CDR1 MNHEY and CDR2 SMNVEV (reference sequence). The CDR3 loop is CASSLVPPLGNQPQHF. In nucleotides, the CDR3 is TGTGCCAGCAGTTTAGTGCCCCCGCTAGGCAATCAGCCCCAGCATTTT.

This clone was observed a single time. The chain links TRBV5-1 to TRBJ2-2; 10 nucleotides agree with TRBD1. CDR3 size: 17 residues. CDR1 SGHRS and CDR2 YFSETQ come from the germline V gene. V lost 2 bases, J lost 4 bases, and 8 bases stayed unmatched. DNA of the CDR3: TGCGCCAGCAGCTTTGGGGACAGGGGCGTCGGCACCGGGGAGCTGTTTTTT. This codes for CASSFGDRGVGTGELFF.

The chain employs TRBV5-1 and TRBJ1-4, with TRBD1 matching over 12 bases. V gave up 6 bases and J gave up 10 bases; unmatched junction bases: 7. The CDR3 runs to 14 residues. In germline, CDR1 is SGHRS, CDR2 YFSETQ. The CDR3 reads CASKGQGARGKLFF. The DNA for the CDR3 is TGCGCCAGCAAGGGACAGGGGGCGCGAGGAAAACTGTTTTTT.